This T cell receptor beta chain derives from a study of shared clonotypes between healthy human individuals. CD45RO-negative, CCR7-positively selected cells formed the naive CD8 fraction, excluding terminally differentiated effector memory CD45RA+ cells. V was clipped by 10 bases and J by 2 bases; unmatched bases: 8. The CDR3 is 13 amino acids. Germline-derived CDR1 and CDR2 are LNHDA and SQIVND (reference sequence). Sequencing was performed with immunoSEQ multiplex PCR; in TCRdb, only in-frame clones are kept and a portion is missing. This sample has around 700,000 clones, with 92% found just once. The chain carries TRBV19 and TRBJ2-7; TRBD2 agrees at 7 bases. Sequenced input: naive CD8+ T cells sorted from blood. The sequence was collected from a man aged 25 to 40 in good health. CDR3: CATGTGLTYEQYF. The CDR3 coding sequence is TGTGCCACCGGCACGGGACTAACCTACGAGCAGTACTTC. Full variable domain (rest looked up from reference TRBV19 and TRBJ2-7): DGGITQSPKYLFRKEGQNVTLSCEQNLNHDAMYWYRQDPGQGLRLIYYSQIVNDFQKGDIAEGYSVSREKKESFPLTVTSAQKNPTAFYLCATGTGLTYEQYFGPGTRLTVT.